The next 30 T cell receptor beta chains were all read from a single sample in a study of T cell changes during pregnancy in multiple sclerosis. The repertoire was sequenced with immunoSEQ multiplex PCR; TCRdb's copy has only in-frame clones and lacks some. The sample holds approximately 100,000 clones, 90% to 95% seen once. This specimen was peripheral blood, taken after pregnancy. The receptors stem from a female donor with multiple sclerosis, enrolled in a pregnancy study.

The rearrangement uses TRBV6-1 and TRBJ1-3; TRBD1 might be the D (6 bases). Trimming stripped 1 base from V and 6 bases from J, with 13 bases between. Germline CDR1 and CDR2: MNHNS and SASEGT. The CDR3 spans 15 residues. CDR3 coding DNA: TGTGCCAGCAGTGAAGAAGGCAGGGGTGCAAACACCATATATTTT. Its protein is CASSEEGRGANTIYF.

This chain connects TRBV29-1 to TRBJ2-3, with 10 positions matching TRBD2. The CDR3 totals 15 residues. With V trimmed by 2 bases and J by 4 bases, 6 bases remained unmatched. Germline V gene data show CDR1 as SQVTM and CDR2 as ANQGSEA. The CDR3 region has the DNA TGCAGCGTTGAATACCTAGCGGGGGTGGCAGATACGCAGTATTTT. Translated: CSVEYLAGVADTQYF.

The J gene is TRBJ1-1, the V gene TRBV6-1; 8 bases line up with TRBD1. V shed 3 bases, J shed 0 bases, and the junction held 0 bases outside the gene matches. This CDR3 comprises 14 residues. Germline CDR1 and CDR2: MNHNS and SASEGT. CDR3 region: CASSDRGLNTEAFF. CDR3 coding DNA: TGTGCCAGCAGTGACAGGGGGCTGAACACTGAAGCTTTCTTT.

The rearrangement joins TRBV7-6 to TRBJ2-3, with 12 nucleotides matching TRBD1. The V and J ends lost 4 bases and 1 base, in that order; junction bases with no gene match: 6. There are 17 residues in the CDR3. In germline, CDR1 is SGHVS, CDR2 FNYEAQ. CDR3 bases: TGTGCCAGCAGCTACCGGGACAGGGGGCTTCGCACAGATACGCAGTATTTT. As protein: CASSYRDRGLRTDTQYF.

The J gene is TRBJ2-5, the V gene TRBV29-1; 14 bases match TRBD2. CDR3 length equals 15 residues. Unmatched junction bases numbered 8, after V lost 6 bases and J lost 5 bases. Looked up from germline, CDR1 is SQVTM and CDR2 is ANQGSEA. The DNA of the CDR3 is TGCAGCGTGACTAGCGGGGGGGCGGTGGTTGAGACCCAGTACTTC. Protein sequence: CSVTSGGAVVETQYF.

This chain links TRBV7-3 with TRBJ1-2; D is possibly TRBD1 (5 bases). Germline V gene sequence: CDR1 SGHTA, CDR2 FQGTGA. The V gene lost 2 bases and the J gene lost 4 bases, with 14 bases spanning the gap. The CDR3 covers 15 residues. CDR3 in amino acids: CASSLWGGSGYGYTF. The CDR3 DNA is TGTGCCAGCAGCTTATGGGGGGGATCAGGCTATGGCTACACCTTC. The variable domain in full, completed from reference TRBV7-3 and TRBJ1-2, reads GAGVSQTPSNKVTEKGKYVELRCDPISGHTALYWYRQSLGQGPEFLIYFQGTGAADDSGLPNDRFFAVRPEGSVSTLKIQRTERGDSAVYLCASSLWGGSGYGYTFGSGTRLTVV.

This clone was found once. The chain couples TRBV7-9 to TRBJ1-1; D unresolved. The CDR3 has 12 amino acids. Germline assignment: CDR1 SEHNR and CDR2 FQNEAQ (reference sequence). Deletions cut 5 bases from V and 4 bases from J, with 8 bases between. DNA for the CDR3: TGTGCCAGCAGCCGCGGTAGCACTGAAGCTTTCTTT. This gives the protein CASSRGSTEAFF.

This rearrangement joins TRBV25-1 to TRBJ1-6; D uncertain. Trimming stripped 7 bases from V and 8 bases from J, with 21 bases between. The germline V gene encodes CDR1 MGHDK and CDR2 SYGVNS. The CDR3 consists of 16 residues. CDR3 DNA: TGTGCCAGCAAGCCGTTTTCAGAGGGTCCCGATTCACCCCTCCACTTT. Amino acids: CASKPFSEGPDSPLHF. Full variable domain (rest looked up from reference TRBV25-1 and TRBJ1-6): EADIYQTPRYLVIGTGKKITLECSQTMGHDKMYWYQQDPGMELHLIHYSYGVNSTEKGDLSSESTVSRIRTEHFPLTLESARPSHTSQYLCASKPFSEGPDSPLHFGNGTRLTVT.

This chain connects TRBV4-1 to TRBJ2-1; the D gene is possibly TRBD2 (5 bases). V was clipped by 1 base and J by 5 bases, with 15 bases between them. Germline loops: CDR1 MGHRA, CDR2 YSYEKL. The CDR3 sequence is 16 residues long. This CDR3 is CASSQGGLAAHNEQFF. For the CDR3, the DNA is TGCGCCAGCAGCCAAGGGGGTCTAGCAGCACACAATGAGCAGTTCTTC.

This chain joins TRBV2 and TRBJ1-1, with 8 bases aligning to TRBD1. The V segment lost 2 bases and the J segment 4 bases; nucleotides outside the gene matches: 0. The germline V gene encodes CDR1 SNHLY and CDR2 FYNNEI. The CDR3 consists of 13 residues. In nucleotides, the CDR3 is TGTGCCAGCAGTGAAACAGGGGGCACTGAAGCTTTCTTT. It is translated as CASSETGGTEAFF.

In its sample, this clone was seen once. The germline gene is not matched at one end of the junction; a read error may be the cause. The chain recombines TRBV7-7 with TRBJ2-5, with D maybe TRBD2 (6 bases). The CDR3 spans 15 residues. The V gene's germline CDR1 is SSHAT and CDR2 FNYEAQ (reference sequence). In DNA form, the CDR3 reads TGTGCTAGCAGCTTGGGGACTGGAACCCAAGAGACCCAGTACTTC. The encoded protein is CASSLGTGTQETQYF.

The chain links TRBV2 to TRBJ1-2, with D perhaps TRBD1 (5 bases). Per germline, CDR1 SNHLY and CDR2 FYNNEI. The CDR3 loop spans 12 amino acids. Trimming stripped 6 bases from V and 6 bases from J, with 11 bases between. The CDR3 region is CASSGGLHGYTF. CDR3 DNA sequence: TGTGCCAGCAGCGGGGGACTTCATGGCTACACCTTC.

The chain employs TRBV6-4 and TRBJ1-2, with a possible D match to TRBD1 (5 bases). The CDR3 loop spans 14 amino acids. V lost 10 bases and J 8 bases, leaving 23 bases between the germline ends. Germline V gene lookup returns CDR1 MRHNA and CDR2 SNTAGT. As DNA, the CDR3 is TGTGCCATCGTCCCCCGCCGGGGGAAGGGGGGCTACACCTTC. Translating it yields CAIVPRRGKGGYTF.

The chain uses TRBV5-6 and TRBJ1-2; TRBD1 matches 9 bases. V gave up 2 bases and J gave up 7 bases; unmatched junction bases: 3. Germline V gene lookup returns CDR1 SGHDT and CDR2 YYEEEE. This CDR3 contains 13 residues. DNA for the CDR3: TGTGCCAGCAGCTTAGGGACAGGGTTTGGCTACACCTTC. Protein: CASSLGTGFGYTF.

Here the CDR3 reads CASSELQGPAYEQYF. CDR3 sequence (DNA): TGTGCCAGCAGTGAACTTCAGGGCCCCGCCTACGAGCAGTACTTC. This rearrangement joins TRBV6-1 to TRBJ2-7; a weak D match, TRBD1 (5 bases). Trimming removed 2 bases from V and 2 bases from J, with 13 bases in between. The CDR3 length is 15 residues. Germline V gives CDR1 MNHNS, CDR2 SASEGT.

V gene TRBV29-1 combines with J gene TRBJ2-3; D perhaps matches TRBD1 (6 bases). The V gene lost 6 bases and the J gene lost 5 bases, with 15 bases spanning the gap. Per the germline V gene, CDR1 is SQVTM and CDR2 is ANQGSEA. The CDR3 runs to 13 residues. The CDR3 sequence is CSVITGLRDTQYF. The CDR3 nucleotides are TGCAGCGTCATCACAGGGCTGAGAGATACGCAGTATTTT.

V usage is TRBV5-4 and J usage is TRBJ2-7; the D gene is possibly TRBD2 (6 bases). Germline assignment: CDR1 SGHNT and CDR2 YYREEE (reference sequence). Trimming removed 4 bases at V and 1 base at J, with 12 bases between. The CDR3 runs to 14 residues. CDR3: CASSAGLGSYEQYF. The CDR3 nucleotides read TGTGCCAGCAGCGCGGGACTCGGGTCCTACGAGCAGTACTTC.

The chain uses TRBV14 and TRBJ2-4, with 11 positions matching TRBD2. Germline V gene sequence: CDR1 SGHDN, CDR2 FVKESK. CDR3 length: 18 amino acids. J lost 0 bases, V lost 1 base, and 5 bases had no gene match. This CDR3 is CASSQGLAGGLAKNIQYF. CDR3 bases: TGTGCCAGCAGCCAAGGGCTAGCGGGGGGTTTAGCCAAAAACATTCAGTACTTC.

This chain links TRBV9 with TRBJ2-1; TRBD1 might be the D (6 bases). Trimming removed 4 bases at V and 9 bases at J, with 17 bases between. The CDR3 sequence is 14 residues long. CDR1 is SGDLS, CDR2 YYNGEE, per germline. CDR3 protein: CASSLTGTTFEQFF. DNA of the CDR3: TGTGCCAGCAGCTTAACCGGGACAACTTTTGAGCAGTTCTTC.

This sequence joins TRBV13 and TRBJ2-2; 7 bases map to TRBD2. Trimming took 5 bases from V and 6 from J; bases not matched to a gene: 9. The CDR3 consists of 15 residues. The germline V gene has CDR1 PRHDT and CDR2 FYEKMQ (reference sequence). The CDR3 loop is CASSDGTNFAGELFF. In DNA form, the CDR3 reads TGTGCCAGCAGCGACGGGACTAATTTCGCCGGGGAGCTGTTTTTT.

The chain employs TRBV7-8 and TRBJ1-1; tentative D call: TRBD1 (6 bases). CDR3 size: 15 residues. The V end was cut by 3 bases, the J end by 0 bases, with 11 bases between. Germline V gives CDR1 SGHVS, CDR2 FQNEAQ. This CDR3 is CASSFRTAMNTEAFF. The DNA for the CDR3 is TGTGCCAGCAGCTTCCGGACAGCGATGAACACTGAAGCTTTCTTT.

V gene TRBV19 combines with J gene TRBJ1-5; 10 nucleotides match TRBD1. The J segment lost 6 bases and the V segment lost 4 bases, leaving 12 bases of the junction unmatched. Looked up from germline, CDR1 is LNHDA and CDR2 is SQIVND (reference sequence). This CDR3 has 17 residues. This CDR3 is CASSTRDRGSKGQPQHF. The DNA for the CDR3 is TGTGCCAGTAGTACCCGGGACAGGGGTTCGAAAGGTCAGCCCCAGCATTTT. Supplemented by reference TRBV19 and TRBJ1-5, the full variable domain reads DGGITQSPKYLFRKEGQNVTLSCEQNLNHDAMYWYRQDPGQGLRLIYYSQIVNDFQKGDIAEGYSVSREKKESFPLTVTSAQKNPTAFYLCASSTRDRGSKGQPQHFGDGTRLSIL.

The V gene is TRBV5-1, the J gene TRBJ1-6; 11 bases map to TRBD1. Trimming took 4 bases from V and 7 from J; bases not matched to a gene: 4. The germline gives CDR1 SGHRS, CDR2 YFSETQ. The CDR3 totals 15 residues. CDR3: CASSPGTGGNSPLHF. In DNA, the CDR3 is TGCGCCAGCAGCCCCGGGACAGGGGGGAATTCACCCCTCCACTTT. Together with reference TRBV5-1 and TRBJ1-6, the CDR3 gives the full variable domain: KAGVTQTPRYLIKTRGQQVTLSCSPISGHRSVSWYQQTPGQGLQFLFEYFSETQRNKGNFPGRFSGRQFSNSRSEMNVSTLELGDSALYLCASSPGTGGNSPLHFGNGTRLTVT.

The chain joins TRBV4-2 to TRBJ1-5; maybe TRBD1 (5 bases). Trimming took off 0 bases at V and 7 bases at J, with 10 bases between the two ends. CDR3 length: 14 residues. Germline values: CDR1 LGHNA, CDR2 YNFKEQ. The CDR3 DNA sequence: TGTGCCAGCAGCCAAGATTTTTCAGGGCAGCCCCAGCATTTT. The encoded protein is CASSQDFSGQPQHF.

This clone has a single count. V and J are TRBV7-9 and TRBJ2-7; 12 bases align to TRBD2. Trimming removed 6 bases from V and 7 bases from J; junction bases left unmatched: 7. The germline V gene encodes CDR1 SEHNR and CDR2 FQNEAQ (reference sequence). This CDR3 is built from 14 residues. DNA for the CDR3: TGTGCCAGCAGTCTAGCGGGGGGGCCGGGGGAGCAGTACTTC. Amino acid sequence: CASSLAGGPGEQYF.

The V call is TRBV6-1, the J call TRBJ2-1, with TRBD2 matching 11 bases. V gave up 8 bases and J gave up 2 bases; unmatched junction bases: 2. This CDR3 contains 14 residues. Germline loops: CDR1 MNHNS, CDR2 SASEGT. The CDR3 nucleotides read TGTGCCAGCGCTAGCGGGGGGCCCTACAATGAGCAGTTCTTC. Protein product: CASASGGPYNEQFF.

J is TRBJ2-5 and V is TRBV9; the D gene is possibly TRBD2 (6 bases). Germline values: CDR1 SGDLS, CDR2 YYNGEE. The CDR3 consists of 17 residues. Trimming removed 4 bases from V and 7 bases from J, with 26 bases in between. The CDR3 coding sequence is TGTGCCAGCAGCCCTAGGGTGAGCCGGGACTTAGCTGCGACCCAGTACTTC. It translates to CASSPRVSRDLAATQYF. The entire variable domain, with the rest obtained from reference TRBV9 and TRBJ2-5, is as follows: DSGVTQTPKHLITATGQRVTLRCSPRSGDLSVYWYQQSLDQGLQFLIQYYNGEERAKGNILERFSAQQFPDLHSELNLSSLELGDSALYFCASSPRVSRDLAATQYFGPGTRLLVL.

The V and J genes are TRBV10-1 and TRBJ1-1; maybe TRBD1 (5 bases). Germline-derived CDR1 and CDR2 are WNHNN and SYGVQD (reference sequence). The ends were cut back, 8 bases at V and 1 base at J, with 17 bases in the middle. The CDR3 runs 15 residues. CDR3 DNA sequence: TGCGCCAGCGCCGACAGCCGCTTCCCGAACACTGAAGCTTTCTTT. Translating gives CASADSRFPNTEAFF.

The chain carries TRBV7-3 and TRBJ2-2; TRBD1 is a possible D gene (6 bases). CDR1 and CDR2 from the germline V gene are SGHTA and FQGTGA. V was trimmed by 5 bases and J by 7 bases, leaving 11 bases between them. CDR3 size: 13 residues. Here the CDR3 reads CASSKTGNGELFF. CDR3 in DNA: TGTGCCAGCAGCAAGACAGGAAACGGGGAGCTGTTTTTT.

This chain connects TRBV9 to TRBJ2-5, with 8 bases aligning to TRBD2. The CDR3 is made up of 16 amino acids. V gave up 2 bases and J gave up 5 bases; unmatched junction bases: 11. The V gene's germline CDR1 is SGDLS and CDR2 YYNGEE. The CDR3 region is CASSVRPAGGRETQYF. The CDR3 region has the DNA TGTGCCAGCAGCGTCCGGCCCGCGGGGGGTCGGGAGACCCAGTACTTC.